The entry that follows covers one T cell receptor (beta chain) sequence. No antigen is known for it. Method: immunoSEQ multiplex PCR; TCRdb's copy keeps in-frame clones and lacks some. The sample records some 130,000 clones, roughly nine tenths being singletons. The data were obtained in a study of T cell responses to AZD1222 COVID-19 vaccine. Study conclusions and caveats: The number of AZD1222 recipients seropositive at baseline was only 6 or 7. Repertoire collection took place solely once the T cell response had peaked. Increases in Spike-specific TCR breadth and depth were seen after two AZD1222 doses. Across the whole spike, CD4 TCRs peaked at regions 160-218 and 743-854.

The sequence derives from an adult in good health. The source material was peripheral blood, sampled on day 0 of AZD1222 vaccination.

CDR3 nucleotides: TGTGCCAGCAGTAGGACAGGCTACGAGCAGTACTTC. Residues: CASSRTGYEQYF. This chain connects TRBV2 to TRBJ2-7; 7 nucleotides agree with TRBD1. Trimming removed 5 bases from V and 3 bases from J; junction bases left unmatched: 1. This CDR3 contains 12 residues. The germline CDR1 and CDR2 sequences are SNHLY and FYNNEI. Together with reference TRBV2 and TRBJ2-7, the CDR3 gives the full variable domain: EPEVTQTPSHQVTQMGQEVILRCVPISNHLYFYWYRQILGQKVEFLVSFYNNEISEKSEIFDDQFSVERPDGSNFTLKIRSTKLEDSAMYFCASSRTGYEQYFGPGTRLTVT.